This entry features one TCR beta chain sequence. These data belong to a study of cytomegalovirus exposure and HLA in healthy donors. Data came from immunoSEQ multiplex PCR; TCRdb stores just in-frame clones and leaves some out. The profile shows tens of thousands of clones, around 96% of them singletons. This receptor was taken from a woman between 18 and 29 years old in good health and CMV-seronegative. Sequencing input: PBMCs.

The chain's CDR3 is CASSSKGVPGQTNTEAFF. The CDR3 DNA sequence: TGTGCCAGCAGCTCCAAAGGGGTTCCGGGACAGACAAACACTGAAGCTTTCTTT. This chain links TRBV7-9 with TRBJ1-1; the match to TRBD1 covers 7 bases. V lost 4 bases and J lost 2; bases outside the gene matches: 16. CDR3 length equals 18 residues. CDR1 is SEHNR and CDR2 is FQNEAQ in the germline V gene (reference sequence).